One sample yielded the 29 T cell receptor beta chains listed below, sequenced in a study of OX40 agonist ivuxolimab in advanced cancers. Data came from immunoSEQ multiplex PCR; TCRdb stores just in-frame clones and leaves some out. The sample has about 110,000 clones; approximately 90% are singletons. The sample in question was CD4+ or CD8+ T cells sorted from blood, obtained in a trial of the OX40 agonist ivuxolimab. The receptors here all came from an adult with an advanced solid tumor such as melanoma, head and neck, liver or kidney cancer.

The chain is built from TRBV5-4 and TRBJ2-7, with D possibly TRBD2 on 6 matching bases. From germline, CDR1 is SGHNT and CDR2 YYREEE (reference sequence). Trimming removed 4 bases at V and 5 bases at J, with 16 bases between. This CDR3 has 14 residues. This CDR3 is CASSLGGLGDEQYF. The CDR3, as DNA: TGTGCCAGCAGCCTGGGAGGCTTAGGTGACGAGCAGTACTTC.

On this clone: The same CDR3 is also encoded by other DNA sequences in this sample. This rearrangement joins TRBV5-6 to TRBJ2-1, with no clear D. CDR1 and CDR2 from the germline V gene are SGHDT and YYEEEE. V was clipped by 3 bases and J by 4 bases, with 2 bases between them. CDR3 length: 11 amino acids. Here the CDR3 DNA reads TGTGCCAGCAGCTCGTACAATGAGCAGTTCTTC. It encodes CASSSYNEQFF.

The CDR3: CSARGITEAFF. The CDR3 coding sequence is TGCAGTGCTCGGGGGATCACTGAAGCTTTCTTT. The chain is built from TRBV29-1 and TRBJ1-1; D may be TRBD1 (5 bases). CDR3 length: 11 residues. CDR1 and CDR2 from the germline V gene are SQVTM and ANQGSEA. The full variable domain, in which reference TRBV29-1 and TRBJ1-1 provide the parts outside the CDR3, is SAVISQKPSRDICQRGTSLTIQCQVDSQVTMMFWYRQQPGQSLTLIATANQGSEATYESGFVIDKFPISRPNLTFSTLTVSNMSPEDSSIYLCSARGITEAFFGQGTRLTVV.

The chain combines TRBV7-8 with TRBJ1-1; TRBD1 might be the D (5 bases). The CDR3 consists of 14 residues. Per the germline V gene, CDR1 is SGHVS and CDR2 is FQNEAQ. Trimming pared 4 bases from V and 2 bases from J, leaving 11 bases between. The CDR3 region has the DNA TGTGCCAGCAGCTCGACGGGGGGAAACACTGAAGCTTTCTTT. It translates to CASSSTGGNTEAFF.

The CDR3 sequence is CASSLPPPGEGEKLFF. CDR3 sequence (DNA): TGTGCCAGCAGTTTGCCGCCCCCGGGGGAGGGTGAAAAACTGTTTTTT. The genes are TRBV28 and TRBJ1-4; D is perhaps TRBD1 (5 bases). V was cut by 3 bases and J by 7 bases, with 18 bases left in between. The germline CDR1 and CDR2 sequences are MDHEN and SYDVKM. The CDR3 has 16 residues.

The CDR3 loop reads CASSQDRGLELFF. The CDR3 region has the DNA TGTGCCAGCAGTCAAGACAGGGGGTTAGAGCTGTTTTTT. The J gene is TRBJ2-2, the V gene TRBV6-4, with 9 nucleotides matching TRBD1. This CDR3 comprises 13 residues. Germline CDR1 is MRHNA and CDR2 is SNTAGT. Trimming took 5 bases from V and 11 from J; bases not matched to a gene: 6.

The V call is TRBV18, the J call TRBJ1-1; 8 bases are shared with TRBD1. Germline assignment: CDR1 KGHSH and CDR2 LQKENI. This CDR3 is built from 16 residues. V was pared by 3 bases and J by 0 bases, with 6 bases of the junction left unmatched. The DNA of the CDR3 is TGTGCCAGCTCACCGGGAACAGGGGGAATGAACACTGAAGCTTTCTTT. It yields the protein CASSPGTGGMNTEAFF.

The V and J genes are TRBV5-5 and TRBJ1-1; D is ambiguous. The V end was cut by 1 base, the J end by 1 base, with 11 bases between. This CDR3 contains 15 residues. Germline values: CDR1 SGHKS, CDR2 YYEKEE (reference sequence). In DNA form, the CDR3 reads TGTGCCAGCAGCTTGTACGTCCGGAAGAACACTGAAGCTTTCTTT. Translated: CASSLYVRKNTEAFF.

This clone was observed a few times. The V and J genes are TRBV7-2 and TRBJ2-5, with D maybe TRBD1 (6 bases). The germline V and J ends were trimmed by 3 bases and 3 bases, with 8 bases remaining between them. In germline, CDR1 is SGHTA, CDR2 FQGNSA. The CDR3 has 13 amino acids. The CDR3 region has the DNA TGTGCCAGCAGCTTTGGGGACAAAGAGACCCAGTACTTC. Residues: CASSFGDKETQYF.

This clone was observed a single time. The chain joins TRBV7-9 to TRBJ1-2; a possible D gene is TRBD1 (5 bases). Germline V gives CDR1 SEHNR, CDR2 FQNEAQ (reference sequence). This CDR3 has 12 residues. V gave up 5 bases and J gave up 13 bases, with 17 bases separating them. The CDR3 DNA reads as TGTGCCAGCAGCGGGACTCTCATTGGCATCACCTTC. Its translation is CASSGTLIGITF.

The rearrangement links TRBV5-1 to TRBJ2-3; D remains ambiguous. Germline CDR1 SGHRS, CDR2 YFSETQ. Trimming removed 0 bases from V and 7 bases from J, with 6 bases in between. The CDR3 loop spans 12 amino acids. CDR3 loop: CASSLDSYTQYF. CDR3 sequence (DNA): TGCGCCAGCAGCTTGGACTCCTATACGCAGTATTTT.

The chain couples TRBV4-1 to TRBJ1-5; TRBD1 matches 7 bases. V was pared by 5 bases and J by 4 bases, with 2 bases of the junction left unmatched. Germline assignment: CDR1 MGHRA and CDR2 YSYEKL. The length of the CDR3 is 13 residues. This CDR3 reads CASSSQGNQPQHF. CDR3 DNA: TGCGCCAGCAGCTCACAGGGGAATCAGCCCCAGCATTTT.

Regarding this clone: Other nucleotide sequences in the sample specify the same CDR3. The rearrangement uses TRBV2 and TRBJ2-7; no definite D call. The length of the CDR3 is 12 residues. Germline CDR1 SNHLY, CDR2 FYNNEI. V lost 6 bases to trimming and J lost 6 bases, with 12 bases between them. This CDR3 reads CASSAQRLEQYF. DNA of the CDR3: TGTGCCAGCAGCGCGCAACGGCTCGAGCAGTACTTC.

This chain connects TRBV5-4 to TRBJ1-4; TRBD1 is a possible D gene (5 bases). The CDR3 spans 16 residues. The germline V gene encodes CDR1 SGHNT and CDR2 YYREEE (reference sequence). The V end lost 4 bases, the J end lost 5 bases, and 18 bases lay between the germline ends. Here the CDR3 reads CASSRAPGTVNEKLFF. The DNA of the CDR3 is TGTGCCAGCAGCCGGGCCCCAGGGACCGTCAATGAAAAACTGTTTTTT.

This clone was seen just once. The V and J genes are TRBV5-5 and TRBJ1-5, with a possible D match to TRBD1 (6 bases). This CDR3 contains 15 residues. Deletions cut 0 bases from V and 6 bases from J, with 13 bases between. Germline lookup yields CDR1 SGHKS and CDR2 YYEKEE (reference sequence). The CDR3 loop reads CASSLGPTGFQPQHF. CDR3 DNA sequence: TGTGCCAGCAGCTTGGGCCCTACAGGGTTTCAGCCCCAGCATTTT.

V gene TRBV30 combines with J gene TRBJ1-4; D gene unclear. This CDR3 is built from 13 residues. V gave up 0 bases and J gave up 7 bases, with 9 bases separating them. From germline, CDR1 is GTSNPN and CDR2 SVGIG (reference sequence). The CDR3: CAWSVLAGEKLFF. CDR3 nucleotide sequence: TGTGCCTGGAGTGTACTTGCGGGTGAAAAACTGTTTTTT.

The gene calls are TRBV7-9 and TRBJ2-7; tentative D call: TRBD1 (6 bases). Trimming cost V 5 bases and J 0 bases, with 17 bases left between them. This CDR3 region has 16 residues. CDR1 is SEHNR, CDR2 FQNEAQ, per germline (reference sequence). CDR3 in DNA: TGTGCCAGCAGCGATGACAGGACGTACAACTCCTACGAGCAGTACTTC. It translates to CASSDDRTYNSYEQYF.

The chain is built from TRBV6-6 and TRBJ2-7; a possible D gene is TRBD2 (6 bases). The length of the CDR3 is 13 residues. V was trimmed by 6 bases and J by 5 bases, leaving 14 bases between them. The germline CDR1 and CDR2 sequences are MNHNY and SVGAGI (reference sequence). The CDR3 protein is CASSYIREDEQYF. In DNA, the CDR3 is TGTGCCAGCAGCTACATCAGGGAGGACGAGCAGTACTTC.

This chain uses TRBV30 with TRBJ2-3; no clear D. Trimming left V 0 bases short and J 5 bases short, with 6 bases between. The CDR3 is 12 amino acids. The germline CDR1 and CDR2 sequences are GTSNPN and SVGIG (reference sequence). This CDR3 reads CAWSVTLDTQYF. CDR3 sequence (DNA): TGTGCCTGGAGTGTTACACTAGATACGCAGTATTTT.

The rearrangement joins TRBV6-6 to TRBJ1-5, with 7 bases aligning to TRBD1. The CDR3 is 16 amino acids. CDR1 and CDR2 (germline): MNHNY, SVGAGI (reference sequence). The trim removed 9 bases at V and 1 base at J, leaving 12 bases unmatched. In DNA, the CDR3 is TGTGCCAGTTACGCCGAGGGGGCAAGCAGCAATCAGCCCCAGCATTTT. The encoded protein is CASYAEGASSNQPQHF.

The chain has TRBV6-6 and TRBJ1-1; the match to TRBD1 covers 8 bases. The CDR3 totals 16 residues. The V segment lost 2 bases and the J segment 4 bases; nucleotides outside the gene matches: 9. Germline V lookup: CDR1 MNHNY, CDR2 SVGAGI (reference sequence). In nucleotides, the CDR3 is TGTGCCAGCAGTTACCCCTACAGGGGGGCGGGCACTGAAGCTTTCTTT. It translates to CASSYPYRGAGTEAFF.

The V gene is TRBV5-1, the J gene TRBJ2-5, with TRBD1 matching 7 bases. The CDR3 covers 15 residues. Looked up from germline, CDR1 is SGHRS and CDR2 is YFSETQ. The ends lost 8 bases at V and 2 bases at J; junction bases unmatched: 12. This CDR3 reads CASSVGTVFQETQYF. CDR3 nucleotide sequence: TGCGCCAGTTCGGTCGGGACAGTTTTTCAAGAGACCCAGTACTTC. The full variable domain, its missing parts supplied by reference TRBV5-1 and TRBJ2-5, is KAGVTQTPRYLIKTRGQQVTLSCSPISGHRSVSWYQQTPGQGLQFLFEYFSETQRNKGNFPGRFSGRQFSNSRSEMNVSTLELGDSALYLCASSVGTVFQETQYFGPGTRLLVL.

The V gene is TRBV28, the J gene TRBJ2-1; D is unresolved. Trimming left V 4 bases short and J 10 bases short, with 17 bases between. Germline loops: CDR1 MDHEN, CDR2 SYDVKM. The CDR3 runs to 14 residues. CDR3 residues: CASSWNQRTREQFF. The CDR3 DNA follows: TGTGCCAGCAGTTGGAACCAGAGAACGCGCGAGCAGTTCTTC.

The V and J genes are TRBV7-2 and TRBJ2-7; D perhaps matches TRBD2 (7 bases). Between the trimmed V and J ends, which lost 3 bases and 4 bases, there was a span of 16 bases. Germline-derived CDR1 and CDR2 are SGHTA and FQGNSA. The CDR3 contains 15 residues. The CDR3 coding sequence is TGTGCCAGCAGCTTGGCACTAAGGGGGGGGTACGAGCAGTACTTC. This translates into CASSLALRGGYEQYF.

The table lists this clone with a count of one. The V and J genes are TRBV28 and TRBJ2-1, with D possibly being TRBD2 (6 bases). V lost 4 bases, J lost 4 bases, and 14 bases lay in between. The CDR3 runs to 15 residues. Germline lookup yields CDR1 MDHEN and CDR2 SYDVKM. The CDR3 loop reads CASSYAGRLYNEQFF. The DNA of the CDR3 is TGTGCCAGCAGTTATGCAGGGAGGTTATACAATGAGCAGTTCTTC. The full variable domain, completed using reference TRBV28 and TRBJ2-1, is DVKVTQSSRYLVKRTGEKVFLECVQDMDHENMFWYRQDPGLGLRLIYFSYDVKMKEKGDIPEGYSVSREKKERFSLILESASTNQTSMYLCASSYAGRLYNEQFFGPGTRLTVL.

The chain links TRBV6-1 to TRBJ1-1; 7 bases map to TRBD1. Trimming cost V 6 bases and J 9 bases; bases outside gene matches: 4. This CDR3 contains 11 residues. Germline-derived CDR1 and CDR2 are MNHNS and SASEGT. The CDR3 DNA reads TGTGCCAGCAGAAGGGACAGCAAAGCTTTCTTT. Translation: CASRRDSKAFF.

The V and J genes are TRBV7-3 and TRBJ2-1; D is undetermined. Germline CDR1 reads SGHTA; CDR2 reads FQGTGA. CDR3 size: 13 residues. V was cut by 3 bases and J by 10 bases, with 13 bases left in between. CDR3 sequence reads: CASSLGQLREQFF. In nucleotides, the CDR3 is TGTGCCAGCAGCTTGGGTCAGCTTCGGGAGCAGTTCTTC.

On this clone itself: In the same sample, other DNA sequences code for this CDR3. The CDR3 DNA reads TGCGCCAGCAGCTTGGCCGGGGACCGTAATCAGCCCCAGCATTTT. Protein product: CASSLAGDRNQPQHF. The chain uses TRBV5-1 and TRBJ1-5; D is perhaps TRBD1 (5 bases). Looked up from germline, CDR1 is SGHRS and CDR2 is YFSETQ. The CDR3 extends over 15 amino acids. Trimming pared 0 bases from V and 4 bases from J, leaving 11 bases between.

The CDR3 DNA reads as TGTGCCAGCAGACTCCTTAACGAGCAGTACTTC. Translating gives CASRLLNEQYF. The V gene is TRBV6-5, the J gene TRBJ2-7; no clear D. The V and J ends lost 6 bases and 5 bases respectively, with 8 bases between them. The CDR3 extends over 11 amino acids. Looked up from germline, CDR1 is MNHEY and CDR2 is SVGAGI.